This T cell receptor beta chain comes out of a study of cytomegalovirus exposure and HLA in healthy donors. Regarding the study as a whole: Usually a TCR sequence was rare, but some public TCRs were found in many donors. Among immune exposure information, only CMV serostatus was available. Per a prior analysis, the majority of TCR beta V segments were productive roughly 87% or roughly 30% of the time.

A note on this clone: Its antigen remains unidentified.

The CDR3 has 18 residues. Looked up from germline, CDR1 is SNHLY and CDR2 is FYNNEI. J gave up 0 bases and V 2 bases, and 9 bases lay outside the gene matches. The study ran its PCR with 60 Vbeta and 13 Jbeta primers. Only in-frame clones appear in the TCRdb table, and some are missing; sequencing was by immunoSEQ multiplex PCR. The table lists approximately 150,000 clones, about 63% of them singletons. Material: PBMCs. The receptor was isolated from a woman aged 40 to 50 in good health and CMV-seropositive. V and J are TRBV2 and TRBJ1-5, with 8 bases aligning to TRBD1. The CDR3, as DNA: TGTGCCAGCAGTGAAAGGACAGGGAGGGCACCTAGCAATCAGCCCCAGCATTTT. This codes for CASSERTGRAPSNQPQHF.